This T cell receptor (beta chain) was sequenced during a study of CD8 T cells in Susac syndrome. Random-hexamer reverse transcription was applied to about 0.5 to 1 ug RNA. TCRdb re-called the immunoSEQ multiplex PCR reads with MiXCR, one entry per CDR3 protein. The data contain around 200,000 distinct CDR3 sequences, roughly 94% of them singletons. Matched for age and sex, the controls were healthy donors. V was trimmed by 2 bases and J by 2 bases, leaving 13 bases between them. The CDR3 is made up of 15 amino acids. Germline V CDR1 and CDR2: KGHSH, LQKENI. The sample was CD4+ T cells from PBMCs. The TCR was taken from a human donor in good health. This rearrangement joins TRBV18 to TRBJ2-7; no definite D call. CDR3 coding DNA: TGTGCCAGCTCACCAGAGCTAGTTTCTCCCTACGAGCAGTACTTC. Its protein is CASSPELVSPYEQYF.